These T cell receptor beta chains were read from a single sample in a study of control samples from healthy donors and cancer patients. Libraries were prepared by immunoSEQ multiplex PCR; TCRdb keeps only in-frame clonotypes and omits some of them. Altogether about 21,000 clones are present, approximately 81% being singletons, with the ten largest covering roughly 25%. The sequencing sample was made of PBMCs. The receptors here all came from a man between 60 and 75 years old with colorectal cancer. CDR3s include the opening cysteine and the closing phenylalanine or tryptophan. A D gene is named only where the DNA matches it firmly. Expanded clones are given a class, and other clones once, few, many or no size at all.

J gene,clone size,V gene,D gene,CDR3 DNA,CDR3 protein
TRBJ2-7,-,TRBV5-1,TRBD2,TGCGCCAGCAGCCCGTTTTCAGCGGGGGGCGGCGAGCAGTACTTC,CASSPFSAGGGEQYF
TRBJ2-3,-,TRBV6-5,TRBD2,TGTGCCAGCAGTATTAGCGGGGTCCCCACAGATACGCAGTATTTT,CASSISGVPTDTQYF
TRBJ2-1,few,TRBV9,-,TGTGCCAGCAGCGTGACGGCCTACAATGAGCAGTTCTTC,CASSVTAYNEQFF
TRBJ1-4,-,TRBV19,-,TGTGCCAGTAGTACGACAGCCGCTAATGAAAAACTGTTTTTT,CASSTTAANEKLFF
TRBJ1-6,-,TRBV19,-,TGTGCCAGTCGATCGGGGGGCGGTAATTCACCCCTCCACTTT,CASRSGGGNSPLHF
TRBJ1-1,-,TRBV7-9,-,TGTGCCAGCAGCTACGGGACACAGAGGACTGAAGCTTTCTTT,CASSYGTQRTEAFF
TRBJ1-2,-,TRBV9,-,TGTGCCAGCAGCGTAGATGTGGACGGAGAGGGCTACACCTTC,CASSVDVDGEGYTF
TRBJ1-2,once,TRBV7-9,-,TGTGCCAGCGGCTTGACGGGGGATGGCTACACCTTC,CASGLTGDGYTF
TRBJ2-2,-,TRBV7-2,TRBD1,TGTGCCAGCAGCTTTACCGGGACAGGGGTGTGGGAGCTGTTTTTT,CASSFTGTGVWELFF
TRBJ1-5,-,TRBV2,-,TGTGCCAGCAGGCTCATTAGGGAGGGCAATCAGCCCCAGCATTTT,CASRLIREGNQPQHF
TRBJ2-2,once,TRBV11-3,-,TGTGCCAGCAGCTTATTGGGACAGAACACCGGGGAGCTGTTTTTT,CASSLLGQNTGELFF
TRBJ1-4,once,TRBV6-2/TRBV6-3,-,TGTGCCAGCAGCGGTCCGACAGGAGAAAATGAAAAACTGTTTTTT,CASSGPTGENEKLFF
TRBJ1-2,-,TRBV5-4,TRBD1,TGTGCCAGCAGCTACGGACAGGGTGACTATGGCTACACCTTC,CASSYGQGDYGYTF
TRBJ1-1,few,TRBV5-1,-,TGCGCCAGCAGCTTGGAGGGCATCGAAGCTTTCTTT,CASSLEGIEAFF
TRBJ1-3,once,TRBV6-5,-,TGTGCCAGCAACGAGCGACTCTCTGGAAACACCATATATTTT,CASNERLSGNTIYF
TRBJ1-2,-,TRBV13,TRBD1,TGTGCCAGCAGCGGGGGGACAGGGGGATATGGCTACACCTTC,CASSGGTGGYGYTF
TRBJ1-1,-,TRBV6-5,-,TGTGCCAGCAGTTACTCGGCGACAGCGAACACTGAAGCTTTCTTT,CASSYSATANTEAFF
TRBJ1-3,-,TRBV6-1,-,TGTGCCAGCAGTGAGTGGAGGTCCTCTGGAAACACCATATATTTT,CASSEWRSSGNTIYF
TRBJ2-1,once,TRBV3-1/TRBV3-2,-,TGTGCCAGCAGCCCCCAGATGGGGGACTCCTACAATGAGCAGTTCTTC,CASSPQMGDSYNEQFF
TRBJ2-1,-,TRBV10-3,-,TGTGCCATCTACGCGACCTCCTACAATGAGCAGTTCTTC,CAIYATSYNEQFF
TRBJ1-2,-,TRBV6-5,TRBD1,TGTGCCAGCAAGGACAGGGAGAACCATCGCGGCTACACCTTC,CASKDRENHRGYTF
TRBJ2-5,-,TRBV2,TRBD1,TGTGCCAGCAGTGAACAGGGACAGGGACAAGAGACCCAGTACTTC,CASSEQGQGQETQYF
TRBJ2-3,-,TRBV9,-,TGTGCCAGCAGCGGTGACGGCCCCCCCACAGATACGCAGTATTTT,CASSGDGPPTDTQYF
TRBJ1-2,-,TRBV29-1,TRBD1,TGCAGCGTCGGGACAGGGTACTATGGCTACACCTTC,CSVGTGYYGYTF
TRBJ2-3,-,TRBV5-4,-,TGTGCCAGCAGCGTGAGAGGGGCAGATACGCAGTATTTT,CASSVRGADTQYF
TRBJ1-1,-,TRBV10-2,-,TGCGCCAGCAGACCAGGGACCTCTTCTTCCACTGAAGCTTTCTTT,CASRPGTSSSTEAFF
TRBJ1-1,-,TRBV18,TRBD1,TGTGCCAGCTCAGTGGGACAGATGAACACTGAAGCTTTCTTT,CASSVGQMNTEAFF
TRBJ1-1,-,TRBV2,-,TGTGCCAGCAGTGAAGCGCCGCAGACTGAAGCTTTCTTT,CASSEAPQTEAFF
TRBJ1-3,-,TRBV25-1,TRBD1,TGTGCCAGCAGTGAACCGGGACAGTCGGACACCATATATTTT,CASSEPGQSDTIYF
TRBJ2-3,-,TRBV4-3,-,TGCGCCAGCAGCCAATCGGGAGACAGGGCGACGCAGTATTTT,CASSQSGDRATQYF
TRBJ1-2,once,TRBV11-2,TRBD1,TGTGCCAGCAGCTCCCGGGACAGCCCCTATGGCTACACCTTC,CASSSRDSPYGYTF
TRBJ1-5,-,TRBV6-5,TRBD1,TGTGCCAGCAGTAGACAGGGTATGAACAATCAGCCCCAGCATTTT,CASSRQGMNNQPQHF
TRBJ1-4,-,TRBV9,-,TGTGCCAGCAGCGTTGCCGGGACCCTGGGAGAAAAACTGTTTTTT,CASSVAGTLGEKLFF
TRBJ1-2,-,TRBV6-5,TRBD1,TGTGCCAGCAGTCAGGGACAGGGGGCGTATGGCTACACCTTC,CASSQGQGAYGYTF
TRBJ1-3,-,TRBV3-1/TRBV3-2,TRBD1,TGTGCCAGCAGACAGGGGTCGGGAAACACCATATATTTT,CASRQGSGNTIYF
TRBJ1-1,-,TRBV7-6,-,TGTGCCAGCGCTGAGGTGATGAACACTGAAGCTTTCTTT,CASAEVMNTEAFF
TRBJ1-1,few,TRBV6-5,TRBD1,TGTGCCAGCAGCCGGACAGGGATGAGGGACACTGAAGCTTTCTTT,CASSRTGMRDTEAFF
TRBJ1-6,-,TRBV2,-,TGTGCCAGCAGTGAAGGTTCTTGGAATTCACCCCTCCACTTT,CASSEGSWNSPLHF
TRBJ2-5,-,TRBV18,-,TGTGCCAGCTCTCCTGGATCTCAAGAGACCCAGTACTTC,CASSPGSQETQYF
TRBJ1-1,-,TRBV2,TRBD1,TGTGCCAGCATTCAACAGGGGGCAAACACTGAAGCTTTCTTT,CASIQQGANTEAFF
TRBJ1-1,-,TRBV7-9,-,TGTGCCAGCAGCCAACCGACAGGAGAAAACACTGAAGCTTTCTTT,CASSQPTGENTEAFF
TRBJ1-1,-,TRBV25-1,-,TGTGCCAGCTATAGACGGGCCATTCTCATGAACACTGAAGCTTTCTTT,CASYRRAILMNTEAFF
TRBJ2-1,-,TRBV5-1,TRBD2,TGCGCCAGCAGCAACCGGTTTCGGGGGGGCTCCAATGAGCAGTTCTTC,CASSNRFRGGSNEQFF
TRBJ2-5,-,TRBV4-1,TRBD2,TGCGCCAGCAGCCCTTACCTGACTAGCGGGGCGGAGACCCAGTACTTC,CASSPYLTSGAETQYF
TRBJ1-1,-,TRBV14,TRBD1,TGTGCCAGCAGCCGGGGTCCGACAGGGGGCTTGAACACTGAAGCTTTCTTT,CASSRGPTGGLNTEAFF
TRBJ2-3,-,TRBV6-2/TRBV6-3,-,TGTGCCAGCAGTTACTCTCGCCGGGGGGCCGACACAGATACGCAGTATTTT,CASSYSRRGADTDTQYF
TRBJ2-3,-,TRBV6-5,TRBD2,TGTGCCAGCAGTTCCCCTGGACTAGCGGGGGGCAATACGCAGTATTTT,CASSSPGLAGGNTQYF